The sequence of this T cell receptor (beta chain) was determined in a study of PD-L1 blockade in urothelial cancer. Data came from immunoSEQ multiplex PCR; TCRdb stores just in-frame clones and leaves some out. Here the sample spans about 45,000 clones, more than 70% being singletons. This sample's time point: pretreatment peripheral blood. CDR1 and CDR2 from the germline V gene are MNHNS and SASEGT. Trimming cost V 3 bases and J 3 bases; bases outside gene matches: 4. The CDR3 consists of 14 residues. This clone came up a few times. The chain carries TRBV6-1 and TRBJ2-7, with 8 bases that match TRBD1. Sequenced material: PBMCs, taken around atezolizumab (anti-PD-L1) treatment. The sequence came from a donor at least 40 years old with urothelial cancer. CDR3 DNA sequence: TGTGCCAGCAGTGAGGGCGGACAGGGCTACGAGCAGTACTTC. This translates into CASSEGGQGYEQYF.